Listed below are T cell receptor beta chains from one sample, sequenced in a study of T cell repertoires in cytomegalovirus infection. TCRdb ran MiXCR on the reads and lists one entry per CDR3 protein. The sample consists of over 85,000 distinct CDR3 sequences, 16% of them appearing once. Material for sequencing was PBMCs. The receptors were gathered from a human donor in good health (CMV status not recorded). Some clones in this sample may be carry-over from other donors' samples. Both conserved end residues are part of each CDR3. Fields, in order: V gene, J gene, CDR3 protein.

V gene: TRBV20-1; J gene: TRBJ2-5; CDR3 protein: CSARSAVNQETQYF
V gene: TRBV25-1; J gene: TRBJ1-1; CDR3 protein: CASSEWEQNTEAFF
V gene: TRBV7-8; J gene: TRBJ1-1; CDR3 protein: CASSFSFGQGNSEAFF
V gene: TRBV7-9; J gene: TRBJ2-3; CDR3 protein: CASKSGGTDTQYF
V gene: TRBV7-2; J gene: TRBJ2-5; CDR3 protein: CASSGSRGYQETQYF
V gene: TRBV7-9; J gene: TRBJ1-1; CDR3 protein: CASSLSGENTEAFF
V gene: TRBV7-2; J gene: TRBJ1-5; CDR3 protein: CASSPRTGEDQPQHF
V gene: TRBV5-1; J gene: TRBJ2-5; CDR3 protein: CASSFAGGQETQYF
V gene: TRBV28; J gene: TRBJ2-6; CDR3 protein: CASSFAGLGVNVLTF
V gene: TRBV6-4; J gene: TRBJ1-2; CDR3 protein: CASSQGLNYGYTF
V gene: TRBV20-1; J gene: TRBJ1-1; CDR3 protein: CSARDPGQGDTEAFF
V gene: TRBV12-3/TRBV12-4; J gene: TRBJ2-1; CDR3 protein: CASTPDRGLHERFF
V gene: TRBV7-4; J gene: TRBJ2-1; CDR3 protein: CASSLPGSHYNEQFF
V gene: TRBV6-2/TRBV6-3; J gene: TRBJ1-1; CDR3 protein: CASSPPTGWAFF
V gene: TRBV20-1; J gene: TRBJ2-5; CDR3 protein: CSGGPQETQYF
V gene: TRBV28; J gene: TRBJ1-4; CDR3 protein: CASSLGSRRTGRFWGNEKLFF
V gene: TRBV7-2; J gene: TRBJ1-6; CDR3 protein: CASSFEGARNSPLHF
V gene: TRBV29-1; J gene: TRBJ1-2; CDR3 protein: CSALAMNYGYTF
V gene: TRBV6-5; J gene: TRBJ1-2; CDR3 protein: CASSYSGARRGGYTF
V gene: TRBV10-3; J gene: TRBJ2-7; CDR3 protein: CAISDGTSSYEQYF
V gene: TRBV28; J gene: TRBJ2-5; CDR3 protein: CASSLWGGSRQETQYF
V gene: TRBV6-6; J gene: TRBJ2-1; CDR3 protein: CASSYTGSYNNEQFF
V gene: TRBV19; J gene: TRBJ2-2; CDR3 protein: CASNLDRAGELFF
V gene: TRBV11-2; J gene: TRBJ2-4; CDR3 protein: CASSFSPRVRGGIQYF
V gene: TRBV7-6; J gene: TRBJ2-3; CDR3 protein: CASSWGGTSTDTQYF
V gene: TRBV5-5; J gene: TRBJ1-2; CDR3 protein: CASSQEGQGARGTF
V gene: TRBV19; J gene: TRBJ1-2; CDR3 protein: CASNPTRESGYTF
V gene: TRBV20-1; J gene: TRBJ1-5; CDR3 protein: CSARPHRDGNQPQHF